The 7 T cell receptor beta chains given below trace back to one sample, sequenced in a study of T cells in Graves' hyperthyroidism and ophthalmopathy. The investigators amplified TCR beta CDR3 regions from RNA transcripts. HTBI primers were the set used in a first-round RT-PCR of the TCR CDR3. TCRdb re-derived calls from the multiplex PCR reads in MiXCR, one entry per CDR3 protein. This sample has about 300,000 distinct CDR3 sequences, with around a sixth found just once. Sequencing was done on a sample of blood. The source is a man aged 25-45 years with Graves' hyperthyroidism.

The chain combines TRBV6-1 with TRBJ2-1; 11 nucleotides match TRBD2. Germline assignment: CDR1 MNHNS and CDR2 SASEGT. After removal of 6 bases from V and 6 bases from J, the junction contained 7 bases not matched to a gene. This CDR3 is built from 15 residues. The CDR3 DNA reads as TGTGCCAGCAGACTCCGACTAGCGGGACTCAATGAGCAGTTCTTC. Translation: CASRLRLAGLNEQFF.

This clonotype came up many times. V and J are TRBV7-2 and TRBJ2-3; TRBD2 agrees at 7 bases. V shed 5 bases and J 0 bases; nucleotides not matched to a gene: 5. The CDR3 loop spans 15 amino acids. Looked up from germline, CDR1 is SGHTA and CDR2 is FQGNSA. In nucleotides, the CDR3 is TGTGCCAGCAGCCTGACTAGCAGTAGCACAGATACGCAGTATTTT. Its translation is CASSLTSSSTDTQYF.

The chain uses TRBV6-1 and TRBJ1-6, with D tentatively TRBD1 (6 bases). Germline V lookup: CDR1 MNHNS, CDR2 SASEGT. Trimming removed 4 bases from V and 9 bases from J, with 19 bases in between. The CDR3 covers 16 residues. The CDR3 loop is CASSGPGGGASSPLHF. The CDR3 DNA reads TGTGCCAGCAGTGGTCCTGGCGGGGGCGCATCTTCACCCCTCCACTTT.

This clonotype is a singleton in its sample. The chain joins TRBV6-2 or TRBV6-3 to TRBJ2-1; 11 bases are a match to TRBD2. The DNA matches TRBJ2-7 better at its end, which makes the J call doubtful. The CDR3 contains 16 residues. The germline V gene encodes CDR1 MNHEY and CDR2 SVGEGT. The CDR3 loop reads CASSALAGGPYNEQYF. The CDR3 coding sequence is TGTGCCAGCAGTGCGCTAGCGGGAGGACCTTACAATGAGCAGTACTTC.

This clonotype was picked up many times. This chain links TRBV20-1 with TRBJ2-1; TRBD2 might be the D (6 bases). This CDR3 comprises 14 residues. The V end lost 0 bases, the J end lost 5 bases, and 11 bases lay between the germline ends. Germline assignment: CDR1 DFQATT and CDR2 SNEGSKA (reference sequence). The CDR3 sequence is CSARDAGHHNEQFF. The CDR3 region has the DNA TGCAGTGCTAGAGATGCGGGGCATCACAATGAGCAGTTCTTC.

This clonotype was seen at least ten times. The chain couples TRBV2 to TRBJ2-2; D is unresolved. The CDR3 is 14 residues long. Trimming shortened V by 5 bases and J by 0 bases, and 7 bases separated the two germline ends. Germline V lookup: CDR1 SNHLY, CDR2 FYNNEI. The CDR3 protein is CASSYSSNTGELFF. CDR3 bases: TGTGCCAGCAGTTACAGCTCGAACACCGGGGAGCTGTTTTTT.

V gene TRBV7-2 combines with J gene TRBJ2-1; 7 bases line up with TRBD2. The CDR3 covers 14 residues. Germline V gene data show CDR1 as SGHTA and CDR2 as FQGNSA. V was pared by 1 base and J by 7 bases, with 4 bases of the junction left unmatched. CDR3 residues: CASSLVGGRNEQFF. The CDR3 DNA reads TGTGCCAGCAGCTTAGTGGGGGGGAGGAATGAGCAGTTCTTC.